These T cell receptor beta chains were read from a single sample in a study of spatial heterogeneity in lung cancer. TCRdb reanalysed the 5' RACE reads using MiXCR and keeps one entry per CDR3 protein. The table has tens of thousands of distinct CDR3 sequences, 4.5% to 7.5% seen once. Source: PBMCs, taken at follow-up. The receptors were sampled from a male donor with early-stage non-small cell lung cancer. Each CDR3 is given with its conserved first and last residue. Each record gives: V gene, J gene, clone size, D gene, CDR3 DNA, CDR3 protein. A D gene is named only where the DNA matches it firmly. Only part of the rows carry a size: once, few, many, or a class if the clone is expanded.

V: TRBV30; J: TRBJ1-4; size: few; D: TRBD1; DNA: TGTGCCTGGAGCGCGACAGGGTTTGGAAAACTGTTTTTT; CDR3: CAWSATGFGKLFF
V: TRBV9; J: TRBJ2-5; size: many; D: .; DNA: TGTGCCAGCAGCGTAATGGGAAATCCCCAAGAGACCCAGTACTTC; CDR3: CASSVMGNPQETQYF
V: TRBV3-2; J: TRBJ1-5; size: many; D: .; DNA: TGTGCCAGCAGCCCCCTCCATCTAGATCAGCCCCAGCATTTT; CDR3: CASSPLHLDQPQHF
V: TRBV19; J: TRBJ1-1; size: many; D: .; DNA: TGTGCCAGTAGTACGGGACTGCTGAACACTGAAGCTTTCTTT; CDR3: CASSTGLLNTEAFF
V: TRBV7-9; J: TRBJ2-1; size: many; D: TRBD2; DNA: TGTGCCAGCAGACATGGGTCCGGGCTAGCGGGCCAGGTGCAGTTCTTC; CDR3: CASRHGSGLAGQVQFF
V: TRBV20-1; J: TRBJ2-2; size: many; D: TRBD2; DNA: TGCAGTGCTAGCTCGGGGGGAGGAGGGCTGTTTTTT; CDR3: CSASSGGGGLFF
V: TRBV6-2/TRBV6-3; J: TRBJ2-2; size: many; D: .; DNA: TGTGCCAGCAGTTACCAGGACACCGGGGAGCTGTTTTTT; CDR3: CASSYQDTGELFF
V: TRBV20-1; J: TRBJ2-6; size: few; D: .; DNA: TGCAGTGCTAGAGAGTTCCCCGCTGGGGCCAACGTCCTGACTTTC; CDR3: CSAREFPAGANVLTF
V: TRBV28; J: TRBJ1-1; size: medium-sized; D: .; DNA: TGTGCCAGCAGTTTGGGGTTGAAAGCTTTCTTT; CDR3: CASSLGLKAFF
V: TRBV6-2/TRBV6-3; J: TRBJ2-1; size: medium-sized; D: TRBD2; DNA: TGTGCCAGCAGTTACTCGAAAGGACTAGCGGGCTTCATCAGCTCCTACAATGAGCAGTTCTTC; CDR3: CASSYSKGLAGFISSYNEQFF
V: TRBV28; J: TRBJ2-5; size: many; D: TRBD1; DNA: TGTGCCAGCAGTTTTGGGGGACAGCAAGAGACCCAGTACTTC; CDR3: CASSFGGQQETQYF
V: TRBV11-3; J: TRBJ2-3; size: many; D: .; DNA: TGTGCCAGCAGCTTAGGGGAGCCCACAGATACGCAGTATTTT; CDR3: CASSLGEPTDTQYF
V: TRBV12-3/TRBV12-4; J: TRBJ2-7; size: many; D: TRBD2; DNA: TGTGCCAGCAGTTCCTCAGCGGGGGGCGAGCAGTACTTC; CDR3: CASSSSAGGEQYF
V: TRBV20-1; J: TRBJ1-2; size: few; D: TRBD1; DNA: TGCAGTGCTGAGGGACAGGGGGCTACTAACTATGGCTACACCTTC; CDR3: CSAEGQGATNYGYTF
V: TRBV12-3/TRBV12-4; J: TRBJ2-3; size: many; D: TRBD2; DNA: TGTGCCAGCAGTTTAGCGCGAGTAGCGGGGGGGTCCACAGATACGCAGTATTTT; CDR3: CASSLARVAGGSTDTQYF
V: TRBV28; J: TRBJ2-6; size: many; D: TRBD1; DNA: TGTGCCAGCAGCCCTACAGGGGCCGGGGCCAACGTCCTGACTTTC; CDR3: CASSPTGAGANVLTF
V: TRBV3-1; J: TRBJ2-2; size: many; D: .; DNA: TGTGCCAGCAGTCAAAGAGGCGGGGCAGGCGGGGAGCTGTTTTTT; CDR3: CASSQRGGAGGELFF
V: TRBV7-3; J: TRBJ2-2; size: many; D: .; DNA: TGTGCCAGCAGATACAGGGTGAACACCGGGGAGCTGTTTTTT; CDR3: CASRYRVNTGELFF
V: TRBV14; J: TRBJ1-2; size: large; D: .; DNA: TGTGCCAGCAGCTCGGCGGAGGGCTATGGCTACACCTTC; CDR3: CASSSAEGYGYTF
V: TRBV6-5; J: TRBJ1-1; size: many; D: .; DNA: TGTGCCAGCAGTTACCAGGAGGGCACTGAAGCTTTCTTT; CDR3: CASSYQEGTEAFF
V: TRBV7-3; J: TRBJ2-2; size: many; D: TRBD2; DNA: TGTGCCAGCAGCTTCGTAGCGGGGGGCACTCCCGGGGAGCTGTTTTTT; CDR3: CASSFVAGGTPGELFF
V: TRBV10-3; J: TRBJ1-1; size: many; D: TRBD1; DNA: TGTGCCATCAGTGAGTATACGACAGGGGGTGGTGAAGCTTTCTTT; CDR3: CAISEYTTGGGEAFF
V: TRBV29-1; J: TRBJ2-7; size: many; D: .; DNA: TGCAGCGTTGTCTACGGGACGCTCGACGGGTACGAGCAGTACTTC; CDR3: CSVVYGTLDGYEQYF
V: TRBV5-6; J: TRBJ2-3; size: many; D: .; DNA: TGTGCCAGCAGCTCCCCCTCGGGGCTTGGCACAGATACGCAGTATTTT; CDR3: CASSSPSGLGTDTQYF
V: TRBV4-3; J: TRBJ2-5; size: hyperexpanded; D: TRBD2; DNA: TGCGCCAGCAGCCAAGACTCTAGCGGGGAGACCCAGTACTTC; CDR3: CASSQDSSGETQYF
V: TRBV2; J: TRBJ2-6; size: medium-sized; D: .; DNA: TGTGCCAGCAGTGGGTACGGGGCTGGGGCCAACGTCCTGACTTTC; CDR3: CASSGYGAGANVLTF
V: TRBV18; J: TRBJ2-3; size: many; D: .; DNA: TGTGCCAGCTCACCAACAGGGCGGCAAGATACGCAGTATTTT; CDR3: CASSPTGRQDTQYF
V: TRBV12-5; J: TRBJ2-3; size: few; D: TRBD1; DNA: TGTGCTAGTGGTAACGGACAGGGGAGCACAGATACGCAGTATTTT; CDR3: CASGNGQGSTDTQYF
V: TRBV6-4; J: TRBJ2-2; size: many; D: TRBD2; DNA: TGTGCCAGCAGCCAGCGGGGCACCGGGGAGCTGTTTTTT; CDR3: CASSQRGTGELFF
V: TRBV12-3/TRBV12-4; J: TRBJ1-4; size: many; D: TRBD1; DNA: TGTGCCAGCAGTCCTCAGGGGGCGCGTGAAAAACTGTTTTTT; CDR3: CASSPQGAREKLFF
V: TRBV18; J: TRBJ1-2; size: few; D: TRBD1; DNA: TGTGCCAGCTCAAATAGAAACAGGGGGCGCATCGATGGCTACACCTTC; CDR3: CASSNRNRGRIDGYTF
V: TRBV20-1; J: TRBJ2-3; size: .; D: .; DNA: TGCAGTGCTAGAGATCCCCGGGGCGGGGGCACAGATACGCAGTATTTT; CDR3: CSARDPRGGGTDTQYF
V: TRBV3-1; J: TRBJ2-1; size: .; D: .; DNA: TGTGCCAGCAGCCAAGCCTCAAGGCGGTGGATTAAGGATGAGCAGTTCTTC; CDR3: CASSQASRRWIKDEQFF
V: TRBV5-1; J: TRBJ1-1; size: .; D: TRBD1; DNA: TGCGCCAGCAGCTTGGGGGGACAGCGTGAAGCTTTCTTT; CDR3: CASSLGGQREAFF
V: TRBV20-1; J: TRBJ1-5; size: many; D: .; DNA: TGCAGTGCCAGAAGGACAGAGATTAGCAATCAGCCCCAGCATTTT; CDR3: CSARRTEISNQPQHF
V: TRBV7-8; J: TRBJ2-2; size: .; D: TRBD2; DNA: TGTGCCAGCAGCTTCATAGCGGGGGTCCGTGGCGGGGAGCTGTTTTTT; CDR3: CASSFIAGVRGGELFF
V: TRBV6-5; J: TRBJ2-2; size: .; D: .; DNA: TGTGCCAGCAGTTGGGAACAAGTAGGGGGGACCGGGGAGCTGTTTTTT; CDR3: CASSWEQVGGTGELFF
V: TRBV12-3/TRBV12-4; J: TRBJ1-5; size: many; D: .; DNA: TGTGCCAGCAGTTTTCTCTCAGGGTTGGGCAATCAGCCCCAGCATTTT; CDR3: CASSFLSGLGNQPQHF
V: TRBV5-1; J: TRBJ1-1; size: .; D: .; DNA: TGCGCCAGCGTAGGGCAGGGGTGGACTGAAGCTTTCTTT; CDR3: CASVGQGWTEAFF
V: TRBV4-3; J: TRBJ2-3; size: few; D: TRBD1; DNA: TGCGCCAGCAGCCAAGAGTTGGGGACAGGGCTCACAGATACGCAGTATTTT; CDR3: CASSQELGTGLTDTQYF
V: TRBV2; J: TRBJ1-1; size: many; D: .; DNA: TGTGCCAGCAGCCGTCTCCTGACTCCAGACACTGAAGCTTTCTTT; CDR3: CASSRLLTPDTEAFF
V: TRBV4-1; J: TRBJ1-1; size: few; D: .; DNA: TGCGCCAGCAGCCTCGGGACCTTTGGCGGGGAAGCTTTCTTT; CDR3: CASSLGTFGGEAFF
V: TRBV7-2; J: TRBJ2-1; size: few; D: TRBD2; DNA: TGTGCCAGCAGCTCCTCTCCTGCGGGAGCTGTGGGCAATGAGCAGTTCTTC; CDR3: CASSSSPAGAVGNEQFF